Below, one TCR beta chain is given with its context. The antigen remains unidentified. The germline V gene encodes CDR1 SGHRS and CDR2 YFSETQ. The CDR3 sequence is 15 residues long. V shed 0 bases, J shed 7 bases, and the junction held 5 bases outside the gene matches. This sample is part of a study of cytomegalovirus exposure and HLA in healthy donors. The wider study: About 85 million unique TCR sequences came from HLA-typed donors in an early release. Study-level findings and limits: High sensitivity and specificity were reportedly achieved when the classifier diagnosed cytomegalovirus status. Many donors carried some public TCRs, although rarity characterized most TCR sequences.

This PCR relied on a set of 60 Vbeta primers and 13 Jbeta primers. Sequencing used immunoSEQ multiplex PCR; TCRdb keeps in-frame clones, though not all of them. The table records about 130,000 clones, around 79% of them present only once. There were likely unrecorded immune exposures, though donors were nominally healthy when sampled. The receptor comes from a woman between 35 and 50 years old in good health and CMV-seropositive. The chain has TRBV5-1 and TRBJ1-1, with 11 bases fitting TRBD1. The sequenced sample consisted of PBMCs. Here the CDR3 DNA reads TGCGCCAGCAGCTTGGGGGGACAGGGGGGGGATGAAGCTTTCTTT. Protein product: CASSLGGQGGDEAFF.